This TCR beta chain was identified in a study of vaccination effects on CD4 cells after COVID-19. On this clone: The antigen is undetermined.

Viral peptide pools were used in the ViraFEST assay to expand antigen-specific CD4+ T cells, and sequencing came afterward. Isolation of CD4+ T cells took place after approximately 10 days of culture. Prior SARS-CoV-2 infection was absent in the vaccine recipients, as shown by negative nucleocapsid antibodies. Every well got around 2 million PBMC, which were grown with around 10 IU/ml IL-2 and 10 ug/ml peptides. The length of the CDR3 is 14 residues. CDR1 and CDR2 (germline): MNHEY, SVGAGI. The V gene lost 7 bases and the J gene lost 7 bases, with 16 bases spanning the gap. Notes on the study in general: Clones that were induced by infection or by vaccine showed marked contraction late after vaccination. Common cold coronavirus cross-reactivity was shown by only 1 of 255 vaccine-induced clones in healthy vaccinees.

Only in-frame clones appear in the TCRdb table, and some are missing; sequencing was by immunoSEQ multiplex PCR. The table lists some 69,000 clones, roughly 76% of them singletons, with 2.5% to 3.5% in the top ten. The TCR comes from a human donor who received a COVID-19 vaccine. This material consisted of CD4+ T cells from PBMCs cultured with HCoV-NL63 spike peptides, taken before COVID-19 vaccination. The chain uses TRBV6-5 and TRBJ1-4, with D hard to call. The CDR3 DNA follows: TGTGCCAGCACCTCGGGAGGAGGACGTGAAAAACTGTTTTTT. It encodes CASTSGGGREKLFF.